This TCR beta chain comes out of a study of blood T cell repertoires in COVID-19. Across the whole study: Whether acute or convalescent, the COVID-19 samples came from the United States, Italy and Spain. In each case, the material was cDNA or gDNA derived from T cells, B-cell-depleted T cells, or PBMCs.

The J segment lost 0 bases and the V segment lost 5 bases, leaving 6 bases of the junction unmatched. Germline V gene sequence: CDR1 SGHVS, CDR2 FQNEAQ. The CDR3 contains 16 residues. In the study's own analysis: Amplification of reference gene primers was used by the study to estimate nucleated cell counts. Some clones are missing from TCRdb's copy, which holds only in-frame ones; the method was immunoSEQ multiplex PCR. D and trimming were read from the DNA, whereas the V and J calls and clone size are those reported in that table. In the table there are about 230,000 clones, less than 85% of which are singletons.

This TCR was sampled from a woman aged 70 to 79 with active or convalescent COVID-19. The J gene is TRBJ1-5, the V gene TRBV7-8, with TRBD1 identical over 8 bases. Sequenced material: peripheral blood. CDR3 protein: CASSRYRGFSNQPQHF. The CDR3 nucleotides are TGTGCCAGCAGCCGATACAGGGGGTTTAGCAATCAGCCCCAGCATTTT.